The 8 T cell receptor beta chains presented below share a single source sample, sequenced in a study of naive and memory T cell subsets. No antigens are known for them. Both TRBC1 and TRBC2 were covered by a beta constant-region primer of two equimolar oligonucleotides. The ligated cDNA underwent four PCR rounds using SP2 and nested alpha and beta constant-region primers. In TCRdb, the UMI-ligation and nested PCR reads were re-called with MiXCR into one record per CDR3 protein. The sample lists over 100,000 distinct CDR3 sequences, roughly 15% occurring once. Study-wide results and caveats: Especially in CD8 cells, naive repertoires contained a few larger clonotypes, possibly CD45RA-re-expressing memory cells.

Sequencing was done on a sample of naive CD8+ T cells from blood. These receptors originate from a human donor in good health.

V is TRBV7-9 and J is TRBJ1-1; 9 bases match TRBD1. Per germline, CDR1 SEHNR and CDR2 FQNEAQ (reference sequence). The CDR3 runs to 15 residues. V lost 1 base and J lost 4; bases outside the gene matches: 4. The CDR3 reads CASSLGDRVGTEAFF. The CDR3 region has the DNA TGTGCCAGCAGCTTAGGGGACAGGGTAGGCACTGAAGCTTTCTTT.

In its sample, this clonotype was seen a few times. The V and J genes are TRBV5-1 and TRBJ1-1, with 7 bases aligning to TRBD1. V shed 2 bases, J shed 0 bases, and the junction held 7 bases outside the gene matches. The CDR3 consists of 16 residues. Germline-derived CDR1 and CDR2 are SGHRS and YFSETQ. DNA for the CDR3: TGCGCCAGCAGCTTTCCCCGGGACAGCATGAACACTGAAGCTTTCTTT. It translates to CASSFPRDSMNTEAFF.

This clonotype was seen repeatedly, ten times or more. The V and J genes are TRBV4-3 and TRBJ1-2; TRBD1 might be the D (5 bases). Germline assignment: CDR1 LGHNA and CDR2 YSLEER. Trimming cost V 0 bases and J 2 bases, with 10 bases left between them. This CDR3 contains 15 residues. CDR3 residues: CASSQDRGGNYGYTF. In DNA, the CDR3 is TGCGCCAGCAGCCAAGATCGGGGGGGGAACTATGGCTACACCTTC.

In its sample, this clonotype was seen a few times. CDR3 coding DNA: TGTGCCAGCAGCTACGGGACAGGGCCTTACAATGAGCAGTTCTTC. Encoded protein: CASSYGTGPYNEQFF. The V and J genes are TRBV7-9 and TRBJ2-1; TRBD1 matches at 9 bases. The CDR3 has 15 amino acids. Germline assignment: CDR1 SEHNR and CDR2 FQNEAQ (reference sequence). Unmatched junction bases numbered 5, after V lost 4 bases and J lost 4 bases.

Only a few counts were recorded for this clonotype. The chain has TRBV10-3 and TRBJ2-1; the match to TRBD2 covers 11 bases. Germline V gives CDR1 ENHRY, CDR2 SYGVKD. V was clipped by 8 bases and J by 2 bases; unmatched bases: 2. CDR3 length equals 14 residues. The CDR3 spells CAIGTSGAYNEQFF. The DNA of the CDR3 is TGTGCCATCGGGACTAGCGGAGCCTACAATGAGCAGTTCTTC.

This clonotype was detected once. The rearrangement links TRBV28 to TRBJ2-1, with TRBD2 matching 9 bases. CDR3 size: 19 residues. V was pared by 5 bases and J by 0 bases, with 14 bases of the junction left unmatched. Germline CDR1 and CDR2: MDHEN and SYDVKM. The CDR3 protein is CASSTTSGASRSSYNEQFF. In nucleotides, the CDR3 is TGTGCCAGCAGTACGACTAGCGGAGCCTCAAGGAGCTCCTACAATGAGCAGTTCTTC.

This clonotype was observed a handful of times. The genes are TRBV12-3 or TRBV12-4 and TRBJ2-1, with D perhaps matching TRBD1 or TRBD2 (6 bases each). This CDR3 has 14 residues. The germline V and J ends were trimmed by 2 bases and 6 bases, with 11 bases remaining between them. The CDR3 DNA sequence: TGTGCCAGCAGTTTAACCAAGGGGGGCAATGAGCAGTTCTTC. It encodes CASSLTKGGNEQFF.

This clonotype has ten or more counts. The DNA of the CDR3 is TGTGCCAGCAGTAGGGAGACGAACTATGGCTACACCTTC. It encodes CASSRETNYGYTF. V usage is TRBV28 and J usage is TRBJ1-2, with D hard to call. The V and J ends lost 5 bases and 2 bases respectively, with 9 bases between them. Germline lookup yields CDR1 MDHEN and CDR2 SYDVKM. This CDR3 region has 13 residues.